The entry below describes one T cell receptor (beta chain). Antigen unknown. Germline lookup yields CDR1 SQVTM and CDR2 ANQGSEA. With 7 bases removed from V and 1 base from J, the gap between germline ends came to 10 bases. The CDR3 has 12 amino acids. This entry is derived from a study of shared clonotypes between healthy human individuals. Study-wide background: Researchers assigned three CD4 naive, three CD4 memory, two CD8 naive and one CD8 memory plate to each donor. Study-level results: Blood was the only sampled material, and tissue repertoires likely differ. Around 5% was the fraction of naive CD4 clonotypes found shared across four donors.

At the deep level, the assay was run. Produced via immunoSEQ multiplex PCR; TCRdb's table is partial and in-frame only. The data contain over a million clones, around 95% of them seen just once; the ten biggest clones take up approximately 1.2%. The chain joins TRBV29-1 to TRBJ2-5, with D perhaps matching TRBD2 (6 bases). The material sequenced was naive CD4+ T cells sorted from blood. Specified subset: CD45RA+ positively selected. The receptor comes from a young man in good health. The CDR3 reads CSEGLAQETQYF. CDR3 sequence (DNA): TGCAGCGAGGGACTCGCCCAAGAGACCCAGTACTTC.